The present T cell receptor beta chain was sequenced within a study of T cell clonotyping in hematopoietic cell transplantation. Whole-study results and caveats: Recipient TCR diversity dropped after transplant; expanded clonotypes rose from day 30 to 180. Higher Inverse Simpson Index values in graft donor and pretransplant recipient predicted broader posttransplant TCR diversity. Cells were unsorted, so CD4 and CD8 contributions were not separated.

The protocol was immunoSEQ multiplex PCR, while the TCRdb copy is restricted to in-frame clones and leaves out a portion. The sample has 7,000 or so clones, about 91% seen once. The CDR3 extends over 16 amino acids. J was trimmed by 2 bases and V by 3 bases; bases with no gene match: 5. CDR1 is SGHVS, CDR2 FQNEAQ, per germline. Recipient blood drawn about 28 days pretransplant and days 30, 100, 180 after. Note on this clone: Its antigen remains unidentified.

The TCR originated in a male patient in his late teens or twenties who had an allogeneic stem cell transplant from a related donor, so the T cells may come from the graft donor. Some clones in this sample may be carry-over from other donors' samples. The sequences come from PBMCs, collected 100 days after allogeneic stem cell transplant. The genes are TRBV7-8 and TRBJ2-2; TRBD1 matches 8 bases. The CDR3 nucleotides read TGTGCCAGCAGCTTGCGACAGGGGATAAACACCGGGGAGCTGTTTTTT. Residues: CASSLRQGINTGELFF.